This entry lists 28 T cell receptor beta chains sequenced from one sample in a study of shared clonotypes between healthy human individuals. Terminally differentiated effector memory CD45RA+ cells were left out of the naive CD8 fraction, which was CD45RO-negative and positively selected for CCR7. Sequencing was performed with immunoSEQ multiplex PCR; in TCRdb, only in-frame clones are kept and a portion is missing. The sample has just over 2,000,000 clones; about 94% are singletons. Sequenced sample: naive CD8+ T cells sorted from blood. The receptors originated from a man between 18 and 35 years old in good health.

The V and J genes are TRBV5-6 and TRBJ2-2; D is possibly TRBD2 (5 bases). The CDR3 runs 16 residues. Germline values: CDR1 SGHDT, CDR2 YYEEEE. Trimming took off 4 bases at V and 3 bases at J, with 16 bases between the two ends. The CDR3 reads CASSPKTLRDTGELFF. CDR3 nucleotides: TGTGCCAGCAGCCCAAAGACGTTGAGGGACACCGGGGAGCTGTTTTTT.

This clone was seen only once. The rearrangement uses TRBV27 and TRBJ2-5; 10 bases map to TRBD2. Per the germline V gene, CDR1 is MNHEY and CDR2 is SMNVEV (reference sequence). Germline trimming cut 7 bases from V and 5 bases from J; bases unmatched to any gene: 10. This CDR3 has 15 residues. CDR3: CASKGLAGAGETQYF. Written as DNA, the CDR3 is TGTGCCAGCAAGGGGCTAGCGGGGGCCGGGGAGACCCAGTACTTC.

The chain has TRBV5-1 and TRBJ2-1; D may correspond to TRBD1 or TRBD2 (5 bases each). The germline gives CDR1 SGHRS, CDR2 YFSETQ. The CDR3 extends over 14 amino acids. The V and J ends lost 4 bases and 4 bases respectively, with 12 bases between them. CDR3 loop: CASSKLGEYNEQFF. CDR3 in DNA: TGCGCCAGCAGCAAACTAGGGGAGTACAATGAGCAGTTCTTC. The full variable domain, in which reference TRBV5-1 and TRBJ2-1 provide the parts outside the CDR3, is KAGVTQTPRYLIKTRGQQVTLSCSPISGHRSVSWYQQTPGQGLQFLFEYFSETQRNKGNFPGRFSGRQFSNSRSEMNVSTLELGDSALYLCASSKLGEYNEQFFGPGTRLTVL.

This chain joins TRBV19 and TRBJ2-1; 9 bases are a match to TRBD2. The germline gives CDR1 LNHDA, CDR2 SQIVND (reference sequence). The CDR3 is 15 amino acids. With V trimmed by 6 bases and J by 8 bases, 11 bases remained unmatched. CDR3 region: CASSIGTSLLDEQFF. In nucleotides, the CDR3 is TGTGCCAGTAGCATCGGGACTAGCCTTCTCGATGAGCAGTTCTTC. The full variable domain, with the rest looked up from reference TRBV19 and TRBJ2-1, is DGGITQSPKYLFRKEGQNVTLSCEQNLNHDAMYWYRQDPGQGLRLIYYSQIVNDFQKGDIAEGYSVSREKKESFPLTVTSAQKNPTAFYLCASSIGTSLLDEQFFGPGTRLTVL.

CDR3 DNA: TGTGCCAGCAGCCCAACAGGGGGAGGAAATGAGCAGTTCTTC. Amino acid sequence: CASSPTGGGNEQFF. The genes are TRBV7-3 and TRBJ2-1; TRBD1 agrees at 8 bases. This CDR3 contains 14 residues. CDR1 is SGHTA and CDR2 is FQGTGA in the germline V gene. The V and J ends lost 5 bases and 7 bases, in that order; junction bases with no gene match: 7.

The chain is built from TRBV4-1 and TRBJ2-7; the match to TRBD2 covers 14 bases. Trimming removed 1 base from V and 9 bases from J; junction bases left unmatched: 8. This CDR3 has 16 residues. Per germline, CDR1 MGHRA and CDR2 YSYEKL. CDR3 region: CASSQAAGLAGVRQYF. In DNA, the CDR3 is TGCGCCAGCAGCCAAGCCGCGGGACTAGCGGGAGTGAGGCAGTACTTC.

The V and J genes are TRBV7-9 and TRBJ1-6; 12 positions agree with TRBD1. Germline CDR1 is SEHNR and CDR2 is FQNEAQ (reference sequence). J gave up 10 bases and V 5 bases, and 9 bases lay outside the gene matches. The CDR3 extends over 16 amino acids. The CDR3 DNA sequence: TGTGCCAGCAGCGACCGGGACAGGGGGCGAGGATCACCCCTCCACTTT. It is translated as CASSDRDRGRGSPLHF.

This chain joins TRBV27 and TRBJ2-5; 11 bases fit TRBD2. CDR1 is MNHEY and CDR2 is SMNVEV in the germline V gene (reference sequence). The CDR3 loop spans 18 amino acids. J lost 2 bases, V lost 1 base, and 9 bases had no gene match. In DNA form, the CDR3 reads TGTGCCAGCAGTTTATATCTAGCGGGAGGCCTCTCGCAAGAGACCCAGTACTTC. Its protein is CASSLYLAGGLSQETQYF.

The gene calls are TRBV30 and TRBJ1-2, with TRBD1 as a possible D gene (5 bases). CDR1 and CDR2 from the germline V gene are GTSNPN and SVGIG (reference sequence). The CDR3 contains 14 residues. Trimming pared 0 bases from V and 7 bases from J, leaving 15 bases between. The CDR3 reads CAWSVGAAVGGYTF. CDR3 coding DNA: TGTGCCTGGAGTGTAGGGGCAGCGGTAGGTGGCTACACCTTC.

This CDR3 is CASSLGFGEQFF. In DNA, the CDR3 is TGTGCCAGCAGCTTAGGGTTCGGTGAGCAGTTCTTC. The chain carries TRBV13 and TRBJ2-1; no clear D. Trimming stripped 0 bases from V and 9 bases from J, with 6 bases between. Per germline, CDR1 PRHDT and CDR2 FYEKMQ (reference sequence). There are 12 residues in the CDR3.

The chain recombines TRBV28 with TRBJ2-7; the match to TRBD2 covers 7 bases. The CDR3 runs 14 residues. With V trimmed by 7 bases and J by 4 bases, 10 bases remained unmatched. CDR1 MDHEN and CDR2 SYDVKM come from the germline V gene. For the CDR3, the DNA is TGTGCCAGCAAGGGACTATTGAACTGGTACGAGCAGTACTTC. It specifies CASKGLLNWYEQYF.

This chain connects TRBV1 to TRBJ1-1. TRBV1 is a recognized pseudogene. The CDR3 is made up of 14 amino acids. The CDR3 is CTSSTFRANTEAFF. DNA for the CDR3: TGCACCAGCAGTACGTTTAGGGCGAACACTGAAGCTTTCTTT.

The chain employs TRBV6-5 and TRBJ1-2; D remains unclear. Germline loops: CDR1 MNHEY, CDR2 SVGAGI. The ends were cut back, 5 bases at V and 0 bases at J, with 7 bases in the middle. The CDR3 loop spans 13 amino acids. The CDR3 DNA sequence: TGTGCCAGCAGTCCTGCCGCTAACTATGGCTACACCTTC. Its translation: CASSPAANYGYTF.

This clone appeared once. V and J are TRBV7-6 and TRBJ1-2, with 9 positions matching TRBD1. The CDR3 extends over 13 amino acids. Trimming at V came to 3 bases and at J to 6 bases, leaving 2 bases not matched to a gene. Germline V gene sequence: CDR1 SGHVS, CDR2 FNYEAQ. DNA of the CDR3: TGTGCCAGCAGCTTCGGGACAGGGAATGGCTACACCTTC. It codes for CASSFGTGNGYTF.

The genes are TRBV29-1 and TRBJ1-2; TRBD1 matches 7 bases. CDR1 SQVTM and CDR2 ANQGSEA come from the germline V gene. With V trimmed by 0 bases and J by 3 bases, 7 bases remained unmatched. The CDR3 consists of 15 residues. As DNA, the CDR3 is TGCAGCGTTGAAGATAGAAGGCAGGGGGACTATGGCTACACCTTC. It yields the protein CSVEDRRQGDYGYTF. Looking up the rest from reference TRBV29-1 and TRBJ1-2 gives the full variable domain: SAVISQKPSRDICQRGTSLTIQCQVDSQVTMMFWYRQQPGQSLTLIATANQGSEATYESGFVIDKFPISRPNLTFSTLTVSNMSPEDSSIYLCSVEDRRQGDYGYTFGSGTRLTVV.

The chain uses TRBV19 and TRBJ2-2; no firm D call. The CDR3 runs 15 residues. The V end was cut by 1 base, the J end by 0 bases, with 6 bases between. Germline V gene data show CDR1 as LNHDA and CDR2 as SQIVND (reference sequence). CDR3 nucleotides: TGTGCCAGTAGTATAGCCAGGACGAACACCGGGGAGCTGTTTTTT. It codes for CASSIARTNTGELFF.

This chain uses TRBV29-1 with TRBJ1-4, with D maybe TRBD1 (5 bases). Between the trimmed V and J ends, which lost 4 bases and 8 bases, there was a span of 8 bases. The germline V gene encodes CDR1 SQVTM and CDR2 ANQGSEA. The CDR3 covers 11 residues. The CDR3 loop reads CSVGQSEKLFF. For the CDR3, the DNA is TGCAGCGTTGGACAGTCGGAAAAACTGTTTTTT.

For this clone: The identical CDR3 is also encoded by other nucleotide sequences in the sample. The rearrangement joins TRBV11-2 to TRBJ1-2; TRBD1 is a possible D gene (6 bases). Deletions cut 1 base from V and 4 bases from J, with 7 bases between. Germline V CDR1 and CDR2: SGHAT, FQNNGV. This CDR3 region has 13 residues. In DNA, the CDR3 is TGTGCCAGCAGCTTAGGCAGGGGCTATGGCTACACCTTC. It encodes CASSLGRGYGYTF.

The genes are TRBV21-1 and TRBJ2-3; the DNA was not compared with TRBD2, the D call given in the table. TRBV21-1 is a documented pseudogene. The CDR3 contains 19 residues. CDR3 loop: CASSKPWRTSGSFVDTQYF. The CDR3, as DNA: TGTGCCAGCAGCAAACCATGGCGAACTAGCGGGAGTTTCGTAGATACGCAGTATTTT.

The chain is built from TRBV23-1 and TRBJ2-1, with 7 bases fitting TRBD1. TRBV23-1 is noted as an ORF with a role that remains uncertain. The V gene end was trimmed by 2 bases and the J gene end by 9 bases; junction bases not matched to a gene: 10. The CDR3 length is 15 residues. CDR3 DNA sequence: TGCGCCAGCAGTCAACCATCCCGGACAGGATCTGAGCAGTTCTTC. Translation: CASSQPSRTGSEQFF.

The chain employs TRBV19 and TRBJ2-5; perhaps D is TRBD1 or TRBD2 (5 bases each). Deletions cut 7 bases from V and 4 bases from J, with 19 bases between. CDR3 length: 15 residues. Germline values: CDR1 LNHDA, CDR2 SQIVND (reference sequence). CDR3 protein: CASTLGRARGETQYF. The CDR3 DNA is TGTGCCAGTACCCTGGGGCGGGCTCGCGGAGAGACCCAGTACTTC.

The V call is TRBV19, the J call TRBJ2-3; 9 bases agree with TRBD2. This CDR3 has 14 residues. V shed 6 bases, J shed 3 bases, and the junction held 4 bases outside the gene matches. The germline gives CDR1 LNHDA, CDR2 SQIVND (reference sequence). CDR3 DNA: TGTGCCAGTAGGCTCCTAGCGGGAACAGATACGCAGTATTTT. Encoded protein: CASRLLAGTDTQYF.

This chain connects TRBV15 to TRBJ2-7; 9 nucleotides align to TRBD2. Germline loops: CDR1 LNHNV, CDR2 YYDKDF (reference sequence). This CDR3 region has 15 residues. Trimming cost V 4 bases and J 0 bases; bases outside gene matches: 4. CDR3 in amino acids: CATSTAGGLSYEQYF. The CDR3 DNA follows: TGTGCCACCAGCACAGCGGGAGGCCTCTCCTACGAGCAGTACTTC.

The chain combines TRBV10-2 with TRBJ2-4, with TRBD2 as a possible D gene (5 bases). The V end lost 10 bases, the J end lost 5 bases, and 15 bases lay between the germline ends. This CDR3 spans 13 amino acids. Germline values: CDR1 WSHSY, CDR2 SAAADI. CDR3 nucleotides: TGCGCCACCGAGAGGGAATCCGAAAACATTCAGTACTTC. It encodes CATERESENIQYF.

The V and J genes are TRBV6-1 and TRBJ1-1; possible D gene TRBD1, 6 bases. The CDR3 sequence is 14 residues long. Germline CDR1 is MNHNS and CDR2 is SASEGT. With 6 bases removed from V and 6 bases from J, the gap between germline ends came to 17 bases. The CDR3 here is CASRDTGSGAEAFF. The CDR3 DNA reads TGTGCCAGCAGAGACACAGGGTCTGGGGCTGAAGCTTTCTTT.

The chain employs TRBV5-5 and TRBJ1-6, with D unclear. This CDR3 region has 13 residues. In germline, CDR1 is SGHKS, CDR2 YYEKEE (reference sequence). V gave up 6 bases and J gave up 7 bases, with 11 bases separating them. The CDR3 reads CASTGQANSPLHF. The DNA for the CDR3 is TGTGCCAGCACCGGGCAGGCCAATTCACCCCTCCACTTT.

V gene TRBV7-9 combines with J gene TRBJ2-1; 7 bases are a match to TRBD2. Germline V gene sequence: CDR1 SEHNR, CDR2 FQNEAQ (reference sequence). Trimming cost V 4 bases and J 6 bases; bases outside gene matches: 15. The CDR3 loop spans 17 amino acids. The CDR3 protein is CASSSTDGEGYGNEQFF. The CDR3 coding sequence is TGTGCCAGCAGCTCCACAGATGGGGAGGGTTATGGCAATGAGCAGTTCTTC. Using reference TRBV7-9 and TRBJ2-1 for the parts outside the CDR3, the full variable domain is DTGVSQNPRHKITKRGQNVTFRCDPISEHNRLYWYRQTLGQGPEFLTYFQNEAQLEKSRLLSDRFSAERPKGSFSTLEIQRTEQGDSAMYLCASSSTDGEGYGNEQFFGPGTRLTVL.

This clone was observed a handful of times. The sample has other DNA sequences that encode this CDR3 too. The chain joins TRBV7-9 to TRBJ2-7; D unclear. This CDR3 is built from 12 residues. The germline V gene encodes CDR1 SEHNR and CDR2 FQNEAQ (reference sequence). The V end was cut by 3 bases, the J end by 0 bases, with 3 bases between. CDR3 in amino acids: CASSFGSYEQYF. DNA for the CDR3: TGTGCCAGCAGCTTCGGCTCCTACGAGCAGTACTTC.